The 5 T cell receptor beta chains below come from one sample, sequenced in a study of radiation and T cells in renal cell carcinoma. The time point here: blood 2 weeks post-SBRT. Regarding treatment: 15 Gy SBRT to primary tumor, nephrectomy 4 weeks later. The table came from immunoSEQ multiplex PCR; TCRdb's copy has only in-frame clones and leaves some out. This table has just under 80,000 clones, around 86% appearing once. The specimen was blood, collected from a patient whose treatment included radiotherapy and nephrectomy. These receptors originate from a woman in her fifties or sixties with renal cell carcinoma.

J is TRBJ2-2 and V is TRBV9, with a weak D call TRBD1 (5 bases). This CDR3 has 11 amino acids. Per germline, CDR1 SGDLS and CDR2 YYNGEE. Trimming pared 6 bases from V and 8 bases from J, leaving 8 bases between. The CDR3 here is CASTGSGELFF. DNA of the CDR3: TGTGCCAGCACAGGGTCTGGGGAGCTGTTTTTT.

This chain joins TRBV4-2 and TRBJ2-3; TRBD2 matches at 8 bases. The CDR3 loop spans 17 amino acids. The trim removed 0 bases at V and 4 bases at J, leaving 9 bases unmatched. The germline gives CDR1 LGHNA, CDR2 YNFKEQ. The CDR3 reads CASSQEGGAGEADTQYF. The CDR3, as DNA: TGTGCCAGCAGCCAAGAAGGAGGAGCGGGAGAGGCAGATACGCAGTATTTT.

CDR3 protein: CASSPRLAGVSDTQYF. CDR3 coding DNA: TGTGCCAGTAGTCCTCGACTAGCGGGGGTTTCAGATACGCAGTATTTT. The rearrangement joins TRBV19 to TRBJ2-3, with TRBD2 identical over 12 bases. J lost 4 bases, V lost 5 bases, and 7 bases had no gene match. Germline V gene data show CDR1 as LNHDA and CDR2 as SQIVND (reference sequence). This CDR3 has 16 residues.

The chain couples TRBV28 to TRBJ2-1, with D possibly being TRBD1 (5 bases). The V gene's germline CDR1 is MDHEN and CDR2 SYDVKM. CDR3 length: 13 residues. V was clipped by 5 bases and J by 13 bases, with 18 bases between them. CDR3 bases: TGTGCCAGCAGTCTCAGGGTCCCTAGGTACCAGTTCTTC. Translating gives CASSLRVPRYQFF.

This chain joins TRBV27 and TRBJ1-4, with TRBD1 as a possible D gene (6 bases). Between the trimmed V and J ends, which lost 5 bases and 8 bases, there was a span of 18 bases. CDR3 length equals 15 residues. Germline CDR1 and CDR2: MNHEY and SMNVEV (reference sequence). The CDR3 loop reads CASSPRGGSNEKLFF. DNA for the CDR3: TGTGCCAGCAGTCCACGAGGGGGGAGCAACGAAAAACTGTTTTTT.